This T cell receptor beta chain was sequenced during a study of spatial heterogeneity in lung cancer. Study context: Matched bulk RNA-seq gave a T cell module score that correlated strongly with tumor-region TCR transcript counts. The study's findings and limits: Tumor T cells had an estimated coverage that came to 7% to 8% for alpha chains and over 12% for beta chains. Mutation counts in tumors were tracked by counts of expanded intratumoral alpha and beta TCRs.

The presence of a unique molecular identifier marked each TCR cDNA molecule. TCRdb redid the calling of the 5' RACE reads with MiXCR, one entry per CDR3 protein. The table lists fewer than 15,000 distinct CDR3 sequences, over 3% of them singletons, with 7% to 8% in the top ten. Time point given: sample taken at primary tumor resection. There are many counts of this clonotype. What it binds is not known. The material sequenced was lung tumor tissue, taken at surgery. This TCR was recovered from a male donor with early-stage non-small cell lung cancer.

CDR3 sequence: CASSQGLGHYNEQFF. The DNA of the CDR3 is TGCGCCAGCAGCCAGGGACTCGGTCACTACAATGAGCAGTTCTTC. This rearrangement joins TRBV5-1 to TRBJ2-1, with D maybe TRBD2 (6 bases). CDR3 length: 15 amino acids. Trimming left V 4 bases short and J 3 bases short, with 14 bases between. Per the germline V gene, CDR1 is SGHRS and CDR2 is YFSETQ.